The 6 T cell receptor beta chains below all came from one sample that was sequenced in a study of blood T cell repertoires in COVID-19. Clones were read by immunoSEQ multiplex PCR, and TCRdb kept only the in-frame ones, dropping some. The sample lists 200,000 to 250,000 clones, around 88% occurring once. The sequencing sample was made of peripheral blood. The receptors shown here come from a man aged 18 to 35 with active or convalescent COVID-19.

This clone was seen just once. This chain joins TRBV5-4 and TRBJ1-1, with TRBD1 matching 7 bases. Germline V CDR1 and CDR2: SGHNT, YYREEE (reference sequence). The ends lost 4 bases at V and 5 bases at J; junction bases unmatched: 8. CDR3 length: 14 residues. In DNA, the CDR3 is TGTGCCAGCAGCCGGAAACAGGGGTCAACTGAAGCTTTCTTT. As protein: CASSRKQGSTEAFF.

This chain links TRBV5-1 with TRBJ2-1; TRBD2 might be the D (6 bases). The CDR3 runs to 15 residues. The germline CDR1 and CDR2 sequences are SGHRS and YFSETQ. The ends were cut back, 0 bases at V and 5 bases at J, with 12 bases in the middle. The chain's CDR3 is CASSLGRGGNNEQFF. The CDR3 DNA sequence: TGCGCCAGCAGCTTGGGGAGGGGCGGAAACAATGAGCAGTTCTTC. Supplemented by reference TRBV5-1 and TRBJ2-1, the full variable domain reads KAGVTQTPRYLIKTRGQQVTLSCSPISGHRSVSWYQQTPGQGLQFLFEYFSETQRNKGNFPGRFSGRQFSNSRSEMNVSTLELGDSALYLCASSLGRGGNNEQFFGPGTRLTVL.

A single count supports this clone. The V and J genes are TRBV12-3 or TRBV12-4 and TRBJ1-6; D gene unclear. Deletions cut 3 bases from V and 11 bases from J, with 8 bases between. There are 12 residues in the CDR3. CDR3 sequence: CASSFLGAPLHF. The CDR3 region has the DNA TGTGCCAGCAGTTTTCTCGGTGCACCCCTCCACTTT.

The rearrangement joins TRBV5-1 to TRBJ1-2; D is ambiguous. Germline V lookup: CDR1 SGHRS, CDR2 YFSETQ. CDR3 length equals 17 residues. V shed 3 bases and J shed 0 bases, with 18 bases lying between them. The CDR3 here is CASSWPAAGSPNYGYTF. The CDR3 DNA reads TGCGCCAGCAGCTGGCCCGCGGCGGGGAGTCCTAACTATGGCTACACCTTC.

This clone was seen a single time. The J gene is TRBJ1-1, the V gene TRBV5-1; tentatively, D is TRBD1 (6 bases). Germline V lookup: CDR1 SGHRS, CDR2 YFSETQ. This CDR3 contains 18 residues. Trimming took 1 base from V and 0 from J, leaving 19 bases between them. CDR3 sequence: CASSLLGTSHFLNTEAFF. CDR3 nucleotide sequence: TGCGCCAGCAGCTTGTTGGGGACATCTCACTTTTTGAACACTGAAGCTTTCTTT.

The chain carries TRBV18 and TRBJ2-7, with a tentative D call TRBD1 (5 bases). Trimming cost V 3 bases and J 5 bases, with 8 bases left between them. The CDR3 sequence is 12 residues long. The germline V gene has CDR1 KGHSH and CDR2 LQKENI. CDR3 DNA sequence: TGTGCCAGCTCACCGGGCAGGGACGAGCAGTACTTC. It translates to CASSPGRDEQYF.